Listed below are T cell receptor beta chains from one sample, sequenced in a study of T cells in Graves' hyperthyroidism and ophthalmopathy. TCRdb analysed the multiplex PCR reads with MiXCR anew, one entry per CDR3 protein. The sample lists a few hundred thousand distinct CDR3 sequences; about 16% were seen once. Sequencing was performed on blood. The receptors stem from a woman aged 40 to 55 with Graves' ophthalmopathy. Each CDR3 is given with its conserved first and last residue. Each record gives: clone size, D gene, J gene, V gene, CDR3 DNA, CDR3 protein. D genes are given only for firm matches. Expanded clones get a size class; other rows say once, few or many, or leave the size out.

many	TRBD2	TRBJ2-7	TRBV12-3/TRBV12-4	TGTGCCAGCAGTTTCGGGGGGGGGAGCGGCGAGCAGTACTTC	CASSFGGGSGEQYF
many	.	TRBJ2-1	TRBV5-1	TGCGCCAGCAGCTTGGGGTCGGGGGCTGGCAATGAGCAGTTCTTC	CASSLGSGAGNEQFF
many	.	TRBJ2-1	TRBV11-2	TGTGCCAGCAGCCCCACCTACAATGAGCAGTTCTTC	CASSPTYNEQFF
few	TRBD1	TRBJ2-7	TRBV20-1	TGCAGTGCTAGGGGACAGCTAACTTCCTACGAGCAGTACTTC	CSARGQLTSYEQYF
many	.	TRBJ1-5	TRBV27	TGTGCCAGCAGTTTAACGAGCAATCAGCCCCAGCATTTT	CASSLTSNQPQHF
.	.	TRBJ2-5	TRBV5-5	TGTGCCAGCAGCTTGTTACAGTCCCAAGAGACCCAGTACTTC	CASSLLQSQETQYF
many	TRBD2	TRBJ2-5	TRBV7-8	TGTGCCAGCAGGAGGAGGGGACTACAAGAGACCCAGTACTTC	CASRRRGLQETQYF
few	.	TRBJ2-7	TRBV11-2	TGTGCCAGCAGCCCATGGAGCTACGAGCAGTACTTC	CASSPWSYEQYF
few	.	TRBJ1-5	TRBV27	TGTGCCAGCAGTCCCGGACAGATGGGCAATCAGCCCCAGCATTTT	CASSPGQMGNQPQHF
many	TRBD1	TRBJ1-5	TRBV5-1	TGCGCCAGCAGCTTGAGTGGACAGGGCAATCAGCCCCAGCATTTT	CASSLSGQGNQPQHF
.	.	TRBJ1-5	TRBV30	TGTGCCTGGAGTGTACTAGGGCCCATCAATCAGCCCCAGCATTTT	CAWSVLGPINQPQHF
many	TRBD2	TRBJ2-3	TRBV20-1	TGCAGTGCTCATCCGCGCCCTAGCGGGGGTACAGATACGCAGTATTTT	CSAHPRPSGGTDTQYF
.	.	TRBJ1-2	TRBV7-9	TGTGCCAGCAGCTCGGACACGACCTGGGGCCAGTCCTATGGCTACACCTTC	CASSSDTTWGQSYGYTF
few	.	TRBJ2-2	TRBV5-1	TGCGCCAGCAGGGCCACACAGGGCTTGAACACCGGGGAGCTGTTTTTT	CASRATQGLNTGELFF
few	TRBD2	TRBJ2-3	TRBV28	TGTGCCAGCAGTTTGCCAGCGGGAGCCACAGATACGCAGTATTTT	CASSLPAGATDTQYF
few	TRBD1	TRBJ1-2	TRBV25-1	TGTGCCAGCAGTGGGGGACAGGGAAGGGCCTATGGCTACACCTTC	CASSGGQGRAYGYTF
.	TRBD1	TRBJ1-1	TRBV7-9	TGTGCCATCTGGGACAGAACCGGCGGCACTGAAGCTTTCTTT	CAIWDRTGGTEAFF
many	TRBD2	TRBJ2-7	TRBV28	TGTGCCAGCAGTTCGCGACGTGGGGGGGGCTACGAGCAGTACTTC	CASSSRRGGGYEQYF
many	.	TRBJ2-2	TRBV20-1	TGCAGTGCTAGGGTTAGCGGGAACACCGGGGAGCTGTTTTTT	CSARVSGNTGELFF
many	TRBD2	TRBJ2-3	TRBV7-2	TGTGCCAGCAGCCTGTGGACTAGCGGGAGGATCCCTACGCAGTATTTT	CASSLWTSGRIPTQYF
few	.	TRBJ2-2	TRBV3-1	TGTGCCAGCAGCCAGGAAAGGGGGACCGGGGAGCTGTTTTTT	CASSQERGTGELFF
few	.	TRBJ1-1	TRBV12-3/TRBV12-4	TGTGCCAGCACCCTTGCGGCTGAAGCTTTCTTT	CASTLAAEAFF
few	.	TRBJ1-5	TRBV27	TGTGCCAGCAGGGGAGTAGGTCAGCCCCAGCATTTT	CASRGVGQPQHF
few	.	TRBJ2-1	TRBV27	TGTGCCAGCAGTCGTGGCGCGGGGCAGTCAGTTGAGCAGTTCTTC	CASSRGAGQSVEQFF
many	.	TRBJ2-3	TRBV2	TGTGCCAGCAGTTGGACTTCCGATACGCAGTATTTT	CASSWTSDTQYF
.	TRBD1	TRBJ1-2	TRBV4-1	TGCGCCAGCAGCCAAGGGGACGGGACAGCTCCCTATGGCTACACCTTC	CASSQGDGTAPYGYTF
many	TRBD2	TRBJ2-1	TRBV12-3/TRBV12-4	TGTGCCAGCACCCTAGCGGGAGGGAGGTACAATGAGCAGTTCTTC	CASTLAGGRYNEQFF
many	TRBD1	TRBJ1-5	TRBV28	TGTGCCAGCAGTTTAGGGGGACAGGGCTCTGGGCCCCAGCATTTT	CASSLGGQGSGPQHF
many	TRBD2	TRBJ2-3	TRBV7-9	TGTGCCAGCAGCAGGGGACTAGCGGCTCCTCGGACAGATACGCAGTATTTT	CASSRGLAAPRTDTQYF
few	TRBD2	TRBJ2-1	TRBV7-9	TGTGCCAGCAGCTATCTAGCGGGAGGCCGGGATGAGCAGTTCTTC	CASSYLAGGRDEQFF
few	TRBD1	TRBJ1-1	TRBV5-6	TGTGCCAGCTCAGGGCAAACGCACTCGACAGGGGACAACACTGAAGCTTTCTTT	CASSGQTHSTGDNTEAFF
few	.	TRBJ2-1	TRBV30	TGTGCCTGGAGGGTCTTACAGAATGAGCAGTTCTTC	CAWRVLQNEQFF
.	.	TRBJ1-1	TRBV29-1	TGCAGCGTTGTACGGTACCCAGACACTGAAGCTTTCTTT	CSVVRYPDTEAFF
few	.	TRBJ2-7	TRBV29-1	TGCAGCGGCCTCGGAGCGGACTACGAGCAGTACTTC	CSGLGADYEQYF
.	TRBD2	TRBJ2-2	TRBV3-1	TGTGCCAGCAGCCAAGTGGCGGGGGGAAACACCGGGGAGCTGTTTTTT	CASSQVAGGNTGELFF
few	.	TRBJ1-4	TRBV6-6	TGTGCCAGCAGTTACGACAAGATTGAAAAACTGTTTTTT	CASSYDKIEKLFF
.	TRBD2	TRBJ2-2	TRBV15	TGTGCCACAGCAATTGCGGGGGGCGGGGAGCTGTTTTTT	CATAIAGGGELFF
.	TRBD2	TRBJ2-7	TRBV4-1	TGCGCCAGCAGTCCAATTACGGGAGGGCCGTACGAGCAGTACTTC	CASSPITGGPYEQYF
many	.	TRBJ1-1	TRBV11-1	TGTGCCAGCAGCCTGGGGAGGCCCACTGAAGCTTTCTTT	CASSLGRPTEAFF
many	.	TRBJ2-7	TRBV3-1	TGTGCCAGCAGCCCAAGGGATGGCGGCCTTTCGGCGTACTTC	CASSPRDGGLSAYF
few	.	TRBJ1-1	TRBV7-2	TGTGCCAGCAGCTTATCAGCGATCCTTATGAACACTGAAGCTTTCTTT	CASSLSAILMNTEAFF
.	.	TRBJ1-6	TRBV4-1	TGCGCCAGCAGCCAGGCACTCCGGGACACTAATTCACCCCTCCACTTT	CASSQALRDTNSPLHF
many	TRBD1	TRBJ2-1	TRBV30	TGTGCCTGGAGTTTAGGGGTGCGGACAGGCAATGAGCAGTTCTTC	CAWSLGVRTGNEQFF
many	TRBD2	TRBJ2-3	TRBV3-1	TGTGCCAGCAGCCTAACCGGGACTACTCATCAAGATACGCAGTATTTT	CASSLTGTTHQDTQYF
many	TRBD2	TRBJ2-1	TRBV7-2	TGTGCCAGCAGCTTATTCTCGGGGGGACGTCGAAATGAGCAGTTCTTC	CASSLFSGGRRNEQFF
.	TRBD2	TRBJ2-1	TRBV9	TGTGCCAGCAGCGTAGATATTGCTAGCGGGTATTTCAATGAGCAGTTCTTC	CASSVDIASGYFNEQFF
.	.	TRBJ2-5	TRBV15	TGTGCCACCAGCCAGAGTTCTCAGGGGGGGGATCAAGAGACCCAGTACTTC	CATSQSSQGGDQETQYF
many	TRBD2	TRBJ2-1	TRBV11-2	TGTGCCAGCAGCGCCCTCGGGTCTAGCGGATACAATGAGCAGTTCTTC	CASSALGSSGYNEQFF